The 8 T cell receptor beta chains presented below share a single source sample, sequenced in a study of cytomegalovirus exposure and HLA in healthy donors. PCR amplification relied on 60 Vbeta primers (plus 13 Jbeta primers). Using immunoSEQ multiplex PCR, the repertoire was profiled, and TCRdb retains in-frame clones only, with some absent. In the table there are about 190,000 clones, approximately 75% of which are singletons. The sample comprised PBMCs. These receptors originate from a man aged 25 to 40 in good health and CMV-seropositive.

A single count supports this clone. This sequence joins TRBV5-1 and TRBJ2-1, with 9 bases aligning to TRBD2. CDR3 size: 17 residues. With 0 bases clipped from V and 5 bases from J, the junction kept 9 bases outside the gene matches. Germline V gene sequence: CDR1 SGHRS, CDR2 YFSETQ. CDR3 loop: CASSLAVLRGGHNEQFF. For the CDR3, the DNA is TGCGCCAGCAGCTTGGCTGTACTGCGGGGGGGCCACAATGAGCAGTTCTTC.

The chain carries TRBV27 and TRBJ2-5; possible D gene TRBD1, 6 bases. Germline V gene data show CDR1 as MNHEY and CDR2 as SMNVEV (reference sequence). The V end lost 3 bases, the J end lost 9 bases, and 8 bases lay between the germline ends. CDR3 size: 11 residues. CDR3 sequence reads: CASSLGAAQYF. CDR3 in DNA: TGTGCCAGCAGTTTGGGGGCGGCCCAGTACTTC.

The chain couples TRBV7-9 to TRBJ2-3, with D possibly matching TRBD2 (7 bases). The CDR3 has 17 residues. Germline assignment: CDR1 SEHNR and CDR2 FQNEAQ (reference sequence). The V and J ends lost 5 bases and 0 bases respectively, with 18 bases between them. CDR3 sequence reads: CASSRGLGGPSTDTQYF. CDR3 nucleotide sequence: TGTGCCAGCAGCCGAGGTTTGGGGGGGCCGAGCACAGATACGCAGTATTTT.

V and J are TRBV5-4 and TRBJ1-3, with D unresolved. The length of the CDR3 is 15 residues. With 4 bases removed from V and 0 bases from J, the gap between germline ends came to 11 bases. Germline V lookup: CDR1 SGHNT, CDR2 YYREEE (reference sequence). The CDR3 bases are TGTGCCAGCAGCCCGGGTGCAAACTCTGGAAACACCATATATTTT. Protein: CASSPGANSGNTIYF.

This chain links TRBV30 with TRBJ1-4, with TRBD1 identical over 10 bases. Germline V gives CDR1 GTSNPN, CDR2 SVGIG (reference sequence). This CDR3 has 14 amino acids. The V and J ends lost 3 bases and 5 bases, in that order; junction bases with no gene match: 3. The CDR3 region has the DNA TGTGCCTGGAGCTTGACAGGGGGCAATGAAAAACTGTTTTTT. It encodes CAWSLTGGNEKLFF.

This chain uses TRBV19 with TRBJ2-2; TRBD2 matches 10 bases. CDR1 and CDR2 (germline): LNHDA, SQIVND (reference sequence). This CDR3 has 16 amino acids. J lost 5 bases, V lost 8 bases, and 11 bases had no gene match. As DNA, the CDR3 is TGTGCCAGTCGCCAGGGTCTAGCGGGAGAAACCGGGGAGCTGTTTTTT. It yields the protein CASRQGLAGETGELFF.

In this sample, this clone turned up a few times. The CDR3 region is CASSHGGGALRKLFF. Written as DNA, the CDR3 is TGCGCCAGCAGCCATGGAGGGGGGGCCTTAAGGAAACTGTTTTTT. The chain employs TRBV4-3 and TRBJ1-4, with D possibly being TRBD1 (6 bases). The CDR3 runs to 15 residues. Germline CDR1 and CDR2: LGHNA and YSLEER. Trimming left V 3 bases short and J 11 bases short, with 19 bases between.

The chain links TRBV28 to TRBJ1-3, with no clear D. CDR1 and CDR2 from the germline V gene are MDHEN and SYDVKM. The CDR3 has 11 amino acids. Trimming shortened V by 8 bases and J by 4 bases, and 6 bases separated the two germline ends. The chain's CDR3 is CASLRGNTIYF. The CDR3 bases are TGTGCCAGCCTCCGGGGAAACACCATATATTTT.